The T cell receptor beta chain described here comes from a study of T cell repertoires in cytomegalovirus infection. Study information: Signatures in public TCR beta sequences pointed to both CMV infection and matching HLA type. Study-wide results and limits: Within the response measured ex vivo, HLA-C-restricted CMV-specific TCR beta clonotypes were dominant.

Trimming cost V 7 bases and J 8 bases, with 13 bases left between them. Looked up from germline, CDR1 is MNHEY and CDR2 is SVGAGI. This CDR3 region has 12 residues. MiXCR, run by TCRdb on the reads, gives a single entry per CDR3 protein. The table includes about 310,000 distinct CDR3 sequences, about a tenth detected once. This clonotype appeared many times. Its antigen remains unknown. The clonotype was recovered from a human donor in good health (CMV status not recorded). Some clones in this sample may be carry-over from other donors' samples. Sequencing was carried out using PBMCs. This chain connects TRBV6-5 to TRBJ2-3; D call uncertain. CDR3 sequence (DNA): TGTGCCAGCACCGATTCGGCGCGTACGCAGTATTTT. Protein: CASTDSARTQYF.